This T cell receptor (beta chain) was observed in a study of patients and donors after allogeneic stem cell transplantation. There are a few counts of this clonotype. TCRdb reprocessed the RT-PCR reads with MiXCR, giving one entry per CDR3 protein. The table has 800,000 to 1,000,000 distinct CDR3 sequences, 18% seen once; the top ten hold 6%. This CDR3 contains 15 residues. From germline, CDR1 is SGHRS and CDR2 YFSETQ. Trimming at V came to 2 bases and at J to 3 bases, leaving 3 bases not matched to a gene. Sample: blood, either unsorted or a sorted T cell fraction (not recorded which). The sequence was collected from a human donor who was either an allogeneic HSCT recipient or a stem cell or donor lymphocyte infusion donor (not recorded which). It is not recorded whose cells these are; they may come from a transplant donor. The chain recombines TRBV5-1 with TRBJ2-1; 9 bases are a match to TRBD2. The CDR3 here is CASSLAGGDYNEQFF. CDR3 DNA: TGCGCCAGCAGCTTAGCGGGAGGAGACTACAATGAGCAGTTCTTC.